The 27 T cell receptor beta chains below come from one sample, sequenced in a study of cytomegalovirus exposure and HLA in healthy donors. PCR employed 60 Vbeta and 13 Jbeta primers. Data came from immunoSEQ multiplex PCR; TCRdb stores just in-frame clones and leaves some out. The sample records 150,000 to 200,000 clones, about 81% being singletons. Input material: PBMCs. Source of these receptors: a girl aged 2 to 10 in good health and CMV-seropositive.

The CDR3 nucleotides read TGTGCCCCATACGAGCAGTACTTC. The encoded protein is CAPYEQYF. This rearrangement joins TRBV30 to TRBJ2-7; no clear D. With 8 bases removed from V and 4 bases from J, the gap between germline ends came to 3 bases. The CDR3 extends over 8 amino acids. Germline CDR1 is GTSNPN and CDR2 is SVGIG (reference sequence).

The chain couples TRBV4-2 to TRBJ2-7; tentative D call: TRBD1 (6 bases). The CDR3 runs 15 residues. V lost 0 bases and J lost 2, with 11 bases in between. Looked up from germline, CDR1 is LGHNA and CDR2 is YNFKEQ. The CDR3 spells CASSQDWGQTYEQYF. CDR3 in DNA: TGTGCCAGCAGCCAAGATTGGGGGCAGACCTACGAGCAGTACTTC.

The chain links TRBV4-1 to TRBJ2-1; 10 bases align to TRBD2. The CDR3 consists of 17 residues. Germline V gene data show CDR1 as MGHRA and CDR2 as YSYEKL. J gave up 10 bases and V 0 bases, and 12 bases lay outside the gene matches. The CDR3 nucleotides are TGCGCCAGCAGCCAAGAGGTACCCAGCGGGAGGGCCGGGGAGCAGTTCTTC. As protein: CASSQEVPSGRAGEQFF.

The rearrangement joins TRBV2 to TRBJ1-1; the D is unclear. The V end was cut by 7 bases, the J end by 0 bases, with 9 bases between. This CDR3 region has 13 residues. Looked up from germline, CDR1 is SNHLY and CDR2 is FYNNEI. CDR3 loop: CASTTLLNTEAFF. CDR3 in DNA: TGTGCCAGCACTACCTTATTGAACACTGAAGCTTTCTTT. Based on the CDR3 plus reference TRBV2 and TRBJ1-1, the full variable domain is EPEVTQTPSHQVTQMGQEVILRCVPISNHLYFYWYRQILGQKVEFLVSFYNNEISEKSEIFDDQFSVERPDGSNFTLKIRSTKLEDSAMYFCASTTLLNTEAFFGQGTRLTVV.

The CDR3 loop is CASSDNRGGGYTF. The CDR3 nucleotides read TGTGCCAGCAGTGATAACAGGGGAGGCGGCTACACCTTC. The chain recombines TRBV6-1 with TRBJ1-2, with TRBD1 matching over 7 bases. The length of the CDR3 is 13 residues. CDR1 MNHNS and CDR2 SASEGT come from the germline V gene. V gave up 3 bases and J gave up 8 bases; unmatched junction bases: 6.

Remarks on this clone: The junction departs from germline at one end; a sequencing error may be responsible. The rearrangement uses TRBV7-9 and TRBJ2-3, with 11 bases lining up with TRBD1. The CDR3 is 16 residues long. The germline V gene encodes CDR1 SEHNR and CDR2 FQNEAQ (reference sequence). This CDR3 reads CSSSSPGQGDTDTQYF. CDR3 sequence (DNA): TGTTCCAGCAGCTCACCGGGACAGGGGGACACAGATACGCAGTATTTT.

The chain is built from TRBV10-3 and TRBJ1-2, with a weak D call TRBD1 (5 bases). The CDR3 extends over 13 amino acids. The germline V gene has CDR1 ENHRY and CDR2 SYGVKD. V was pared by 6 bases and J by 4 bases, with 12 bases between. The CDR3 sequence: CAIRGEGIYGYTF. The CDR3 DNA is TGTGCCATCAGGGGGGAGGGGATCTATGGCTACACCTTC.

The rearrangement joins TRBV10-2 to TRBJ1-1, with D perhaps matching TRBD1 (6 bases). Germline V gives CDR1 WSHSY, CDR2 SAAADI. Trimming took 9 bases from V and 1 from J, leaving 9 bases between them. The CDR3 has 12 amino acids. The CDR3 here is CASQGWNTEAFF. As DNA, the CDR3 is TGCGCCAGTCAGGGGTGGAACACTGAAGCTTTCTTT.

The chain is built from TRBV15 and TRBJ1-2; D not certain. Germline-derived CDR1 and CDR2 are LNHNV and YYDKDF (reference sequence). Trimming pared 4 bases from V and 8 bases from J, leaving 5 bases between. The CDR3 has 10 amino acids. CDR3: CATSTGGYTF. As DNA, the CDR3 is TGTGCCACCAGCACGGGGGGCTACACCTTC. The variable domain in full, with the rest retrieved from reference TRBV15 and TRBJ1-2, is DAMVIQNPRYQVTQFGKPVTLSCSQTLNHNVMYWYQQKSSQAPKLLFHYYDKDFNNEADTPDNFQSRRPNTSFCFLDIRSPGLGDTAMYLCATSTGGYTFGSGTRLTVV.

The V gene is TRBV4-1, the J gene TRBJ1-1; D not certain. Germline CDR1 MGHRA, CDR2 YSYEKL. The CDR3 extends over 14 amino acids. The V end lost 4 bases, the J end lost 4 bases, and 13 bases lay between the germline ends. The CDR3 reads CASSLRESGTEAFF. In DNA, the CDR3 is TGCGCCAGCAGCCTGAGGGAAAGCGGCACTGAAGCTTTCTTT.

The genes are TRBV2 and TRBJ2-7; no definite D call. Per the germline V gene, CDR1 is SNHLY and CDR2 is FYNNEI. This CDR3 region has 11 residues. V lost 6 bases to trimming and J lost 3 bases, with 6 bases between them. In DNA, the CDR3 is TGTGCCAGCAGCACTAACTACGAGCAGTACTTC. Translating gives CASSTNYEQYF.

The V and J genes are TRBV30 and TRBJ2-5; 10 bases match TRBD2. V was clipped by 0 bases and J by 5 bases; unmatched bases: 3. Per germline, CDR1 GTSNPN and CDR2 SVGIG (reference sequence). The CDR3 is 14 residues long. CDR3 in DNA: TGTGCCTGGAGTGTTGGTAGCGGGAGGGAGACCCAGTACTTC. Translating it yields CAWSVGSGRETQYF.

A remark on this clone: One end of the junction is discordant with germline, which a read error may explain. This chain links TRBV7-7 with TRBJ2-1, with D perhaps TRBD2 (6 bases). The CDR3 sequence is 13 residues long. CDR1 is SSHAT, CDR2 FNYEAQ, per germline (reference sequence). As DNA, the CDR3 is TGTGCTAGCAGCCTTGGAGGGTTCAATGAGCAGTTCTTC. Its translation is CASSLGGFNEQFF.

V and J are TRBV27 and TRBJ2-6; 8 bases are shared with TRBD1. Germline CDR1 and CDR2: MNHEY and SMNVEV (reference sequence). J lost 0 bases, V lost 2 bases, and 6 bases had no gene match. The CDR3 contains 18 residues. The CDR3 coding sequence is TGTGCCAGCAGTTTACAGGGACAGGCTCTCTCTGGGGCCAACGTCCTGACTTTC. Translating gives CASSLQGQALSGANVLTF.

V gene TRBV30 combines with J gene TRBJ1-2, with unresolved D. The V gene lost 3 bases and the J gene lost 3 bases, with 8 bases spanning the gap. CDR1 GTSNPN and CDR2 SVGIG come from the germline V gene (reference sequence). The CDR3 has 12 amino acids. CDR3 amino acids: CAWRPLDYGYTF. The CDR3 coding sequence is TGTGCCTGGAGGCCCCTAGACTATGGCTACACCTTC. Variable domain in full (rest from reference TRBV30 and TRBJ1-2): SQTIHQWPATLVQPVGSPLSLECTVEGTSNPNLYWYRQAAGRGLQLLFYSVGIGQISSEVPQNLSASRPQDRQFILSSKKLLLSDSGFYLCAWRPLDYGYTFGSGTRLTVV.

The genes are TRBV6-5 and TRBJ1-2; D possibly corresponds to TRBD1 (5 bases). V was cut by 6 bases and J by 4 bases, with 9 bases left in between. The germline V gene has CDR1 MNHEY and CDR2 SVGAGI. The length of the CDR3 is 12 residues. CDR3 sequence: CASREGVYGYTF. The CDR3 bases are TGTGCCAGCAGGGAAGGGGTCTATGGCTACACCTTC.

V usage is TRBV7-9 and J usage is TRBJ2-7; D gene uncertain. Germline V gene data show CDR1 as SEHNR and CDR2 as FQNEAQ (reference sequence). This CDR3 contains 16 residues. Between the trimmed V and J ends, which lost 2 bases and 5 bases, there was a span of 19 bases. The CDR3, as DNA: TGTGCCAGCAGCTTATTGTCCTCACCTCGCGCCCACGAGCAGTACTTC. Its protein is CASSLLSSPRAHEQYF.

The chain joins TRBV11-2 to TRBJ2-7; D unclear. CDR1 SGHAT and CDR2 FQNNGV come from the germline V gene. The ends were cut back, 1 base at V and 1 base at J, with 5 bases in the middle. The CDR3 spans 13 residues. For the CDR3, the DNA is TGTGCCAGCAGCTTAGTTCCGTCCTACGAGCAGTACTTC. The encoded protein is CASSLVPSYEQYF.

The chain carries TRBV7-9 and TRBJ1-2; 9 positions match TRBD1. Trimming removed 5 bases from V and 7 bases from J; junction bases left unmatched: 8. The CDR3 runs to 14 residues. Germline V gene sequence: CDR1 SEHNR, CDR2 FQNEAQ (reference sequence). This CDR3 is CASSLSDRGSGYTF. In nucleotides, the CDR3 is TGTGCCAGCAGCCTATCGGACAGGGGAAGTGGCTACACCTTC.

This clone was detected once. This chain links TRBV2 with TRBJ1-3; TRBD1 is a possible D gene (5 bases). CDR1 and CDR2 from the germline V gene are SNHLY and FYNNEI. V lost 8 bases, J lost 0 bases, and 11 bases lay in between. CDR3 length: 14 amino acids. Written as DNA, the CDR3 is TGTGCCAGCGACAGCACTCACTCTGGAAACACCATATATTTT. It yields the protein CASDSTHSGNTIYF.

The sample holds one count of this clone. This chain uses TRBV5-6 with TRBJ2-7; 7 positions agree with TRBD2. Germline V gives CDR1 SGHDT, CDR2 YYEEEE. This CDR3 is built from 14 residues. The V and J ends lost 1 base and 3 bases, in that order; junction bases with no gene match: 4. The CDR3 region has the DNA TGTGCCAGCAGCTTGAGAGCGGGGCGCTACGAGCAGTACTTC. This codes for CASSLRAGRYEQYF.

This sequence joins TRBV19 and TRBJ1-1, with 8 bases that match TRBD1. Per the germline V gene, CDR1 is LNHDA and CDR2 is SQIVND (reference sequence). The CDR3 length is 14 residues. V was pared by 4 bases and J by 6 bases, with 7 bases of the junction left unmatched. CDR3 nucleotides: TGTGCCAGTAGTACGGACAGGGCGTCCCCTGAAGCTTTCTTT. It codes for CASSTDRASPEAFF.

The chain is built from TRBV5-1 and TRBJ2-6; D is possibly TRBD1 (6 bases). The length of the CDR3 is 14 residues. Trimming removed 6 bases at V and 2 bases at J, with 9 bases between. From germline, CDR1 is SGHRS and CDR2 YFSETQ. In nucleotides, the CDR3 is TGCGCCAGCACGAACAGGGCTGGGGCCAACGTCCTGACTTTC. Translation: CASTNRAGANVLTF.

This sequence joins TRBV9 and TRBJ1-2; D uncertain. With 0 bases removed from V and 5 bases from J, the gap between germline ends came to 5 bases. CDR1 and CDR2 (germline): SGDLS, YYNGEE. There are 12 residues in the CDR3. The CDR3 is CASSVGGYGYTF. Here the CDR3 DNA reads TGTGCCAGCAGCGTAGGAGGTTATGGCTACACCTTC.

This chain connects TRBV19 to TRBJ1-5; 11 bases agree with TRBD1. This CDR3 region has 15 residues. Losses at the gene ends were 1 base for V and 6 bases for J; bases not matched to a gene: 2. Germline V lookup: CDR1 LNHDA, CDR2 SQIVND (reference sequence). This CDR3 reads CASSIGTGGPQPQHF. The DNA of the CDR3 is TGTGCCAGTAGTATAGGGACAGGGGGCCCTCAGCCCCAGCATTTT. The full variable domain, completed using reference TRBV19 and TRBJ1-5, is DGGITQSPKYLFRKEGQNVTLSCEQNLNHDAMYWYRQDPGQGLRLIYYSQIVNDFQKGDIAEGYSVSREKKESFPLTVTSAQKNPTAFYLCASSIGTGGPQPQHFGDGTRLSIL.

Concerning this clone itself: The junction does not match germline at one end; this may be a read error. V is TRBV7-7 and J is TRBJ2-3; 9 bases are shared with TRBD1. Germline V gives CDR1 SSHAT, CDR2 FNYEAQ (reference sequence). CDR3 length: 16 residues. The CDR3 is CASSPQTGGSTDTQYF. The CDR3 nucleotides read TGTGCTAGCAGCCCCCAGACAGGGGGTAGCACAGATACGCAGTATTTT.

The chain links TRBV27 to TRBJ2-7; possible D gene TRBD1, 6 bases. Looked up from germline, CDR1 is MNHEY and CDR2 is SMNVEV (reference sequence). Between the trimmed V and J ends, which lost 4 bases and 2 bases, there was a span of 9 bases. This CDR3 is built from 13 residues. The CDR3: CASSYRDAYEQYF. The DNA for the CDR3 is TGTGCCAGCAGTTACAGGGATGCCTACGAGCAGTACTTC.